The clone carrying this TCR beta chain was detected only a few times. This specimen belongs to a study of blood T cell repertoires in COVID-19. The CDR3 runs 19 residues. Trimming removed 3 bases at V and 8 bases at J, with 30 bases between. Authors' data handling: Amplified reference gene primers provided the basis for estimating nucleated cell counts. Sequenced by immunoSEQ multiplex PCR; TCRdb stores in-frame clones only, minus some. That table furnishes V, J and clone size, whereas the DNA furnished D and trimming. This sample has 300,000 to 450,000 clones, with around 84% found just once. The rearrangement links TRBV5-3 to TRBJ2-1, with a possible D match to TRBD1 (5 bases). TRBV5-3 is an ORF; its function is uncertain. Sequenced sample: peripheral blood. The sequence was obtained from a woman between 18 and 30 years old with acute or convalescent COVID-19. The CDR3 loop reads CARSSKKIRQSQKEDEQFF. Here the CDR3 DNA reads TGTGCCAGAAGCTCCAAAAAAATAAGACAGTCCCAAAAAGAGGATGAGCAGTTCTTC.